These 17 T cell receptor beta chains originate from one sample sequenced in a study of CXCR3-negative and CXCR3-positive naive CD8 T cells. Whole-study results and caveats: Hydrophobicity of TRB CDR3s was greater in CXCR3-positive naive cells than in CXCR3-negative naive cells.

Each TRB cDNA library was prepared by 5' RACE (with UMI labels). No DNA is given; TCRdb re-called the 5' RACE reads and lists each CDR3 protein once. This repertoire includes some 53,000 distinct CDR3 sequences. These receptors have no identified antigens. What was sequenced was naive CXCR3+ CD8+ T cells from blood. This sample's subset: CD45RO-CCR7+CD27+CD95- naive CD8+ T cells expressing CXCR3 (TNR3+). These receptor sequences come from a human donor in good health. Some clones in this sample may be carry-over from other donors' samples.

The rearrangement uses TRBV7-9 and TRBJ2-1; TCRdb lists TRBD2, though no DNA is available to test this call. From germline, CDR1 is SEHNR and CDR2 FQNEAQ (reference sequence). There are 17 residues in the CDR3. The CDR3 loop is CASSPRTSGGPYNEQFF.

The chain employs TRBV29-1 and TRBJ2-7. Germline CDR1 reads SQVTM; CDR2 reads ANQGSEA. This CDR3 comprises 11 residues. CDR3 loop: CSAGLTYEQYF.

The V call is TRBV6-5, the J call TRBJ2-7; TCRdb selects TRBD1, and the lack of DNA leaves this call unchecked. The CDR3 totals 13 residues. Germline CDR1 and CDR2: MNHEY and SVGAGI. CDR3 sequence reads: CASSYPGNDEQYF.

The chain couples TRBV4-2 to TRBJ1-1. The CDR3 is 16 residues long. Germline CDR1 reads LGHNA; CDR2 reads YNFKEQ. The chain's CDR3 is CASSQGLSKGNTEAFF.

The rearrangement uses TRBV29-1 and TRBJ2-1; TCRdb returns TRBD2, unconfirmable since there is no DNA. Germline CDR1 and CDR2: SQVTM and ANQGSEA. The CDR3 has 15 amino acids. This CDR3 is CSVEDSPGTSNEQFF.

The chain combines TRBV4-3 with TRBJ2-1. CDR3 length equals 16 residues. The V gene's germline CDR1 is LGHNA and CDR2 YSLEER. This chain's CDR3 is CASSQDPGGSYNEQFF.

This chain connects TRBV7-7 to TRBJ2-1; without DNA, the TCRdb call of TRBD1 cannot be checked. Germline CDR1 SSHAT, CDR2 FNYEAQ (reference sequence). There are 17 residues in the CDR3. The CDR3 region is CASSSGGTGVLGNEQFF.

The chain couples TRBV7-9 to TRBJ2-3; TCRdb reports TRBD2, a call that lacks DNA to check it against. The CDR3 is made up of 13 amino acids. In germline, CDR1 is SEHNR, CDR2 FQNEAQ (reference sequence). The CDR3: CASSSPAGLAEYF.

The rearrangement joins TRBV28 to TRBJ2-3; with no DNA, the TCRdb D assignment of TRBD1 cannot be verified. CDR3 size: 15 residues. Germline assignment: CDR1 MDHEN and CDR2 SYDVKM. This CDR3 is CASSAPAPRTDTQYF.

V gene TRBV29-1 combines with J gene TRBJ2-1; TCRdb's D call, TRBD1, is unchecked because there is no DNA. This CDR3 has 14 residues. Per the germline V gene, CDR1 is SQVTM and CDR2 is ANQGSEA. The CDR3 loop reads CSVEEGQGANEQFF.

The J gene is TRBJ2-7, the V gene TRBV7-8; no DNA is available, so the TRBD1 call from TCRdb remains unchecked. This CDR3 has 17 amino acids. CDR1 is SGHVS, CDR2 FQNEAQ, per germline. This CDR3 reads CASSLSGTGGVGYEQYF.

CDR3 residues: CASRITGTSAETQYF. The J gene is TRBJ2-5, the V gene TRBV7-2; the D gene TCRdb calls, TRBD2, cannot be checked with no DNA. The CDR3 covers 15 residues. CDR1 is SGHTA and CDR2 is FQGNSA in the germline V gene.

The chain couples TRBV9 to TRBJ2-2; the TRBD1 assignment by TCRdb is unverifiable without DNA. Germline CDR1 is SGDLS and CDR2 is YYNGEE. This CDR3 is 16 amino acids long. CDR3: CASSPPKGQGSGELFF.

The chain links TRBV7-9 to TRBJ2-1. Germline V gene lookup returns CDR1 SEHNR and CDR2 FQNEAQ (reference sequence). This CDR3 has 13 amino acids. CDR3 sequence: CASTPDRVDEQFF.

The V gene is TRBV5-5, the J gene TRBJ2-7; TCRdb calls TRBD1, which cannot be checked without DNA. CDR1 and CDR2 (germline): SGHKS, YYEKEE (reference sequence). This CDR3 contains 13 residues. Here the CDR3 reads CASSWGWTPEQYF.

This rearrangement joins TRBV28 to TRBJ1-3. The length of the CDR3 is 14 residues. The germline V gene has CDR1 MDHEN and CDR2 SYDVKM. CDR3 region: CASSLVQSGNTIYF.

The rearrangement links TRBV29-1 to TRBJ2-7; with no DNA, the TCRdb D assignment of TRBD1 cannot be verified. This CDR3 is 13 amino acids long. Germline-derived CDR1 and CDR2 are SQVTM and ANQGSEA. The CDR3 is CSVVTGWSYEQYF.